This record looks at one TCR beta chain sequence and its context. The entry originates in a study of shared clonotypes between healthy human individuals. Each unsorted sample relied on approximately 94 million PBMCs as its source of genomic DNA. Every unsorted PBMC PCR replicate was loaded with about 320 ng DNA, around 30,000 T cell genomes. Sequencing was performed with immunoSEQ multiplex PCR; in TCRdb, only in-frame clones are kept and a portion is missing. The repertoire consists of about half a million clones, with 70% to 85% occurring once and the leading ten covering approximately 12%. CDR1 is MDHEN, CDR2 SYDVKM, per germline. CDR3 size: 14 residues. Trimming removed 2 bases from V and 5 bases from J, with 13 bases in between.

The sequence was obtained from a woman aged 40 to 50 in good health. Some clones in this sample may be carry-over from other donors' samples. The specimen sequenced was PBMCs. This sequence joins TRBV28 and TRBJ2-7; D is uncertain. The CDR3 DNA reads as TGTGCCAGCAGTTTAGGGCAGGAATTGAACGAGCAGTACTTC. Translation: CASSLGQELNEQYF.